The 27 T cell receptor beta chains in this list originate from one sample, sequenced in a study of T cells in Graves' hyperthyroidism and ophthalmopathy. From RNA transcripts, TCR beta CDR3 regions were amplified. First-round RT-PCR targeting the TCR CDR3 was performed with the HTBI primer set. One entry per CDR3 protein, called by TCRdb with MiXCR from the multiplex PCR reads. The table shows 550,000 to 650,000 distinct CDR3 sequences, with 14% occurring only once. Sequenced material: blood. These receptors came from a woman in her 30s with Graves' hyperthyroidism that later progressed to Graves' ophthalmopathy.

A few counts support this clonotype. In nucleotides, the CDR3 is TGTGCCAGCAGCGTTGATCCAGGACAGGGTGAAGACATTCAGTACTTC. As protein: CASSVDPGQGEDIQYF. This chain links TRBV9 with TRBJ2-4; TRBD1 agrees at 8 bases. J lost 8 bases, V lost 2 bases, and 12 bases had no gene match. This CDR3 region has 16 residues. Germline assignment: CDR1 SGDLS and CDR2 YYNGEE. The full variable domain, in which reference TRBV9 and TRBJ2-4 provide the parts outside the CDR3, is DSGVTQTPKHLITATGQRVTLRCSPRSGDLSVYWYQQSLDQGLQFLIQYYNGEERAKGNILERFSAQQFPDLHSELNLSSLELGDSALYFCASSVDPGQGEDIQYFGAGTRLSVL.

This clonotype was recorded at least ten times. This chain links TRBV5-1 with TRBJ1-5; weak D call: TRBD1 (5 bases). This CDR3 has 15 amino acids. Trimming pared 3 bases from V and 0 bases from J, leaving 10 bases between. Germline V gene lookup returns CDR1 SGHRS and CDR2 YFSETQ. This chain's CDR3 is CASSWGPYSNQPQHF. In DNA, the CDR3 is TGCGCCAGCAGCTGGGGACCGTATAGCAATCAGCCCCAGCATTTT.

Concerning this clonotype itself: This may arise from a read error, as a much more abundant clone is one base away. This sequence joins TRBV30 and TRBJ2-2; TRBD1 is a possible D gene (5 bases). The better agreement between TRBJ1-1 and the DNA end casts doubt on the J call. This CDR3 region has 15 residues. Germline values: CDR1 GTSNPN, CDR2 SVGIG (reference sequence). CDR3 coding DNA: TGTGCCTGGACCCACGGGCCGACTGGGGGGACTGGAGCTTTCTTT. It yields the protein CAWTHGPTGGTGAFF.

The J gene is TRBJ2-1, the V gene TRBV6-1, with a weak D call TRBD1 (7 bases). The CDR3 is 13 residues long. V dropped 6 bases and J dropped 8 bases, with 14 bases sitting between them. CDR1 and CDR2 (germline): MNHNS, SASEGT. CDR3 protein: CASRTRGAHEQFF. The CDR3 region has the DNA TGTGCCAGCAGAACCAGGGGGGCCCATGAGCAGTTCTTC.

The sample holds a few counts of this clonotype. V is TRBV20-1 and J is TRBJ1-1; a weak D match, TRBD1 (6 bases). The CDR3 has 14 residues. Germline assignment: CDR1 DFQATT and CDR2 SNEGSKA (reference sequence). V lost 3 bases, J lost 0 bases, and 11 bases lay in between. CDR3 DNA: TGCAGTGCTAGCAGGGGCGACATGAACACTGAAGCTTTCTTT. Translation gives CSASRGDMNTEAFF.

Ten or more counts support this clonotype. V gene TRBV19 combines with J gene TRBJ1-5; D is undetermined. Germline loops: CDR1 LNHDA, CDR2 SQIVND (reference sequence). There are 13 residues in the CDR3. V was shortened by 9 bases and J by 4 bases, with 13 bases between the two germline ends. The DNA for the CDR3 is TGTGCCAGCCCTCCCGGACCTAATCAGCCCCAGCATTTT. Protein: CASPPGPNQPQHF.

This clonotype has a count of ten or more. The chain employs TRBV10-3 and TRBJ1-5; tentatively, D is TRBD1 (5 bases). Germline V CDR1 and CDR2: ENHRY, SYGVKD. Trimming cost V 1 base and J 3 bases, with 13 bases left between them. The length of the CDR3 is 16 residues. This chain's CDR3 is CAISELGPEVNQPQHF. CDR3 bases: TGTGCCATCAGTGAGTTGGGGCCTGAGGTCAATCAGCCCCAGCATTTT.

This clonotype was found many times. J is TRBJ1-1 and V is TRBV6-1; 7 nucleotides line up with TRBD1. The CDR3 has 15 amino acids. V was clipped by 3 bases and J by 5 bases; unmatched bases: 9. Germline V lookup: CDR1 MNHNS, CDR2 SASEGT. CDR3 amino acids: CASSDLQGWITEAFF. DNA of the CDR3: TGTGCCAGCAGTGACTTACAGGGGTGGATTACTGAAGCTTTCTTT.

This clonotype was counted many times. V and J are TRBV27 and TRBJ2-2; D is possibly TRBD1 or TRBD2 (5 bases each). Per the germline V gene, CDR1 is MNHEY and CDR2 is SMNVEV (reference sequence). V was shortened by 5 bases and J by 5 bases, with 12 bases between the two germline ends. There are 14 residues in the CDR3. CDR3 protein: CASSPGPQTGELFF. The CDR3 DNA is TGTGCCAGCAGTCCGGGACCCCAAACCGGGGAGCTGTTTTTT.

This chain uses TRBV9 with TRBJ2-1; 8 nucleotides match TRBD1. The CDR3 is 15 residues long. CDR1 is SGDLS and CDR2 is YYNGEE in the germline V gene. V lost 3 bases to trimming and J lost 3 bases; unmatched junction nucleotides: 5. CDR3 coding DNA: TGTGCCAGCAGCGGTCAGGGGGCGAACTACAATGAGCAGTTCTTC. The encoded protein is CASSGQGANYNEQFF.

This clonotype was seen many times. The V call is TRBV20-1, the J call TRBJ1-2; D unresolved. Per the germline V gene, CDR1 is DFQATT and CDR2 is SNEGSKA (reference sequence). CDR3 length: 11 residues. Trimming left V 5 bases short and J 6 bases short, with 10 bases between. The CDR3 spells CSARREDGYTF. CDR3 DNA sequence: TGCAGTGCTCGCCGGGAGGATGGCTACACCTTC.

This clonotype has a handful of counts. This sequence joins TRBV19 and TRBJ1-2; TRBD1 is a possible D gene (6 bases). Germline V gives CDR1 LNHDA, CDR2 SQIVND (reference sequence). The CDR3 consists of 16 residues. Trimming pared 1 base from V and 0 bases from J, leaving 12 bases between. CDR3 nucleotide sequence: TGTGCCAGTAGTATAGGGACAGAACGACCTAACTATGGCTACACCTTC. Protein product: CASSIGTERPNYGYTF.

J is TRBJ2-7 and V is TRBV11-2, with D unclear. V shed 0 bases and J shed 8 bases, with 20 bases lying between them. The CDR3 is made up of 16 amino acids. CDR1 is SGHAT and CDR2 is FQNNGV in the germline V gene. Here the CDR3 DNA reads TGTGCCAGCAGCTTAGAGCGGCGATCGACCCACCCCCAGCAGTACTTC. This codes for CASSLERRSTHPQQYF.

This clonotype has only a few counts. The chain couples TRBV18 to TRBJ2-5; possible D gene TRBD1, 6 bases. CDR3 length equals 14 residues. CDR1 and CDR2 from the germline V gene are KGHSH and LQKENI. V was shortened by 1 base and J by 2 bases, with 8 bases between the two germline ends. CDR3 DNA: TGTGCCAGCTCACCACAGGACAGTCAAGAGACCCAGTACTTC. Its translation is CASSPQDSQETQYF.

There are a few counts of this clonotype. This chain joins TRBV20-1 and TRBJ2-7; 8 bases match TRBD2. V was clipped by 6 bases and J by 0 bases; unmatched bases: 7. Germline V CDR1 and CDR2: DFQATT, SNEGSKA (reference sequence). This CDR3 has 14 amino acids. CDR3 DNA: TGCAGTGCCCCTATAGCGGGAAGCTCCTACGAGCAGTACTTC. Translating gives CSAPIAGSSYEQYF.

This clonotype occurred many times. The chain recombines TRBV27 with TRBJ1-2, with a weak D call TRBD1 (5 bases). V was clipped by 5 bases and J by 7 bases, with 17 bases between them. Per germline, CDR1 MNHEY and CDR2 SMNVEV (reference sequence). The CDR3 is 14 amino acids. The CDR3 loop reads CASSLSGRVPGYTF. CDR3 DNA sequence: TGTGCCAGCAGTCTCTCGGGCAGGGTCCCTGGCTACACCTTC.

Note on this clonotype: A much larger clone differs by one base, so this may be a read error. The V and J genes are TRBV11-3 and TRBJ2-1; 7 nucleotides agree with TRBD2. TRBJ2-7 matches the DNA end more closely, so the J call is doubtful. The germline V gene has CDR1 SGHNT and CDR2 YENEEA. CDR3 length: 16 residues. In DNA form, the CDR3 reads TGTGCCAGCAGCTTTGGGGGAGGGGTCCCCTACAATGAGCAGTACTTC. Protein sequence: CASSFGGGVPYNEQYF.

The chain recombines TRBV3-1 with TRBJ2-5; the match to TRBD1 covers 8 bases. Germline V gene data show CDR1 as LGHDT and CDR2 as YNNKEL (reference sequence). The V gene end was trimmed by 7 bases and the J gene end by 1 base; junction bases not matched to a gene: 2. The CDR3 is 13 residues long. For the CDR3, the DNA is TGTGCCAGCAACAGGGGGTTCCAAGAGACCCAGTACTTC. Translated, it gives CASNRGFQETQYF.

The rearrangement links TRBV18 to TRBJ2-7; unclear D gene. This CDR3 spans 14 amino acids. Germline assignment: CDR1 KGHSH and CDR2 LQKENI. The CDR3 loop reads CASSPPVSSYERYV. The CDR3 DNA sequence: TGTGCCAGCTCACCACCGGTTAGCTCCTACGAGCGGTACGTC.

The rearrangement links TRBV19 to TRBJ1-1; TRBD1 aligns across 8 bases. CDR1 is LNHDA, CDR2 SQIVND, per germline (reference sequence). The V segment lost 5 bases and the J segment 10 bases; nucleotides outside the gene matches: 9. The length of the CDR3 is 13 residues. The DNA of the CDR3 is TGTGCCAGTAGTTTCCAGGGGGCGGTGGTAGCTTTCTTT. Translation: CASSFQGAVVAFF.

The sample holds many counts of this clonotype. The rearrangement joins TRBV30 to TRBJ2-3; 7 nucleotides match TRBD2. The CDR3 is 15 amino acids. V dropped 0 bases and J dropped 4; count of bases not matched to a gene: 7. CDR1 GTSNPN and CDR2 SVGIG come from the germline V gene (reference sequence). The CDR3 here is CAWSVGDYSSDTQYF. The DNA for the CDR3 is TGTGCCTGGAGTGTAGGGGACTATTCGTCAGATACGCAGTATTTT.

The rearrangement links TRBV2 to TRBJ2-3, with D possibly matching TRBD1 (6 bases). Per germline, CDR1 SNHLY and CDR2 FYNNEI. This CDR3 is built from 14 residues. V lost 7 bases and J lost 5, with 16 bases in between. The CDR3 spells CASTGTSSGDTQYF. CDR3 DNA: TGTGCCAGCACCGGGACATCCTCAGGAGATACGCAGTATTTT. The full variable domain, rest sourced from reference TRBV2 and TRBJ2-3, is EPEVTQTPSHQVTQMGQEVILRCVPISNHLYFYWYRQILGQKVEFLVSFYNNEISEKSEIFDDQFSVERPDGSNFTLKIRSTKLEDSAMYFCASTGTSSGDTQYFGPGTRLTVL.

This clonotype was picked up many times. The chain is built from TRBV3-1 and TRBJ2-7; possible D gene TRBD2, 6 bases. The V end lost 4 bases, the J end lost 1 base, and 17 bases lay between the germline ends. This CDR3 is built from 16 residues. Germline CDR1 reads LGHDT; CDR2 reads YNNKEL (reference sequence). The CDR3 spells CASSRTGGSFSYEQYF. CDR3 nucleotides: TGTGCCAGCAGCCGCACAGGAGGGTCCTTTTCCTACGAGCAGTACTTC.

In nucleotides, the CDR3 is TGTGCCAGCAGCCAAACTAGCGGGAGCCTAATTGAGCAGTTCTTC. This encodes CASSQTSGSLIEQFF. The rearrangement links TRBV4-2 to TRBJ2-1; 11 bases are a match to TRBD2. The junction had 6 bases not matched to a gene; V was cut back by 2 bases and J by 9 bases. CDR1 is LGHNA and CDR2 is YNFKEQ in the germline V gene. The CDR3 totals 15 residues.

This clonotype was seen ten or more times. This chain links TRBV29-1 with TRBJ2-5; no clear D gene. Germline values: CDR1 SQVTM, CDR2 ANQGSEA. This CDR3 is 14 amino acids long. Trimming shortened V by 4 bases and J by 4 bases, and 16 bases separated the two germline ends. In DNA form, the CDR3 reads TGCAGCGTTGGGAGTCCCCGGGTAGGAGAGACCCAGTACTTC. Translation: CSVGSPRVGETQYF.

This clonotype was seen repeatedly, ten times or more. This sequence joins TRBV30 and TRBJ2-2; D may correspond to TRBD1 or TRBD2 (5 bases each). The CDR3 totals 15 residues. Germline V gene sequence: CDR1 GTSNPN, CDR2 SVGIG (reference sequence). Trimming took off 0 bases at V and 2 bases at J, with 10 bases between the two ends. In DNA form, the CDR3 reads TGTGCCTGGAGTGTAAAAGGGGACAACACCGGGGAGCTGTTTTTT. Protein: CAWSVKGDNTGELFF.

This clonotype was picked up many times. The chain is built from TRBV10-3 and TRBJ1-1; no definite D call. Trimming removed 8 bases at V and 5 bases at J, with 18 bases between. Germline CDR1 is ENHRY and CDR2 is SYGVKD. This CDR3 region has 14 residues. DNA for the CDR3: TGTGCCATCCGCCGGGAGGAGGACGGGACTGAAGCTTTCTTT. Translation gives CAIRREEDGTEAFF.